The 30 T cell receptor beta chains given below trace back to one sample, sequenced in a study of blood T cells in healthy people across ages. Using a J-beta primer mix together with a sample-barcoded 5' primer, a second PCR was run for roughly 6 to 12 cycles. In TCRdb, the 5' RACE reads were re-called with MiXCR into one record per CDR3 protein. This sample has 600,000 to 800,000 distinct CDR3 sequences, with 52% found just once. Sequenced: blood. The receptors come from a woman over 75 in good health.

This clonotype came up many times. V gene TRBV12-3 or TRBV12-4 combines with J gene TRBJ2-5; D remains ambiguous. This CDR3 has 13 residues. V was trimmed by 3 bases and J by 0 bases, leaving 5 bases between them. The CDR3 DNA sequence: TGTGCCAGCAGTTTTGGGTACCAAGAGACCCAGTACTTC. Encoded protein: CASSFGYQETQYF.

Here the CDR3 DNA reads TGTGCCAGCAGCGACTTCGCAGTTGGGGACAATGAGCAGTTCTTC. It is translated as CASSDFAVGDNEQFF. This chain connects TRBV11-3 to TRBJ2-1; the D is unclear. In germline, CDR1 is SGHNT, CDR2 YENEEA. The V end lost 5 bases, the J end lost 5 bases, and 16 bases lay between the germline ends. The length of the CDR3 is 15 residues.

The CDR3 loop is CASSPGTSGSSYEQYF. The CDR3 DNA follows: TGTGCCAGCAGTCCGGGGACTAGCGGGAGTTCCTACGAGCAGTACTTC. The J gene is TRBJ2-7, the V gene TRBV6-6; TRBD2 matches at 14 bases. The germline V gene has CDR1 MNHNY and CDR2 SVGAGI (reference sequence). This CDR3 region has 16 residues. Trimming cost V 5 bases and J 1 base; bases outside gene matches: 4.

A few counts support this clonotype. This chain links TRBV27 with TRBJ1-6; 7 bases match TRBD1. The V and J ends lost 5 bases and 6 bases, in that order; junction bases with no gene match: 10. The germline V gene encodes CDR1 MNHEY and CDR2 SMNVEV (reference sequence). The CDR3 covers 16 residues. The CDR3 spells CASSSTPDRVNSPLHF. The CDR3 coding sequence is TGTGCCAGCAGTAGTACCCCCGACAGGGTTAATTCACCCCTCCACTTT.

This clonotype was seen repeatedly, ten times or more. The chain carries TRBV20-1 and TRBJ1-2; 8 bases match TRBD1. The CDR3 has 16 residues. Germline V gene lookup returns CDR1 DFQATT and CDR2 SNEGSKA (reference sequence). J gave up 0 bases and V 4 bases, and 10 bases lay outside the gene matches. For the CDR3, the DNA is TGCAGTGCTATCTTGACAGGGGCCAAATCTAACTATGGCTACACCTTC. Its translation is CSAILTGAKSNYGYTF.

V and J are TRBV29-1 and TRBJ2-2; D might be TRBD1 (5 bases). Trimming took 6 bases from V and 4 from J, leaving 18 bases between them. Germline-derived CDR1 and CDR2 are SQVTM and ANQGSEA. The CDR3 is 15 amino acids. The CDR3 bases are TGCAGCGTATCAGCAGGGAAAGGGTCCACCGGGGAGCTGTTTTTT. Encoded protein: CSVSAGKGSTGELFF.

The chain links TRBV4-3 to TRBJ2-5; 9 nucleotides match TRBD1. This CDR3 contains 15 residues. J gave up 1 base and V 5 bases, and 5 bases lay outside the gene matches. Germline CDR1 is LGHNA and CDR2 is YSLEER. The CDR3 loop reads CASSDSDRGQETQYF. CDR3 DNA: TGCGCCAGCAGCGACTCGGACAGGGGCCAAGAGACCCAGTACTTC.

Ten or more counts support this clonotype. The chain has TRBV5-1 and TRBJ2-1, with 7 bases that match TRBD1. Germline loops: CDR1 SGHRS, CDR2 YFSETQ. The CDR3 runs 13 residues. V trimming: 6 bases; J trimming: 10 bases; junction bases outside the gene matches: 10. This chain's CDR3 is CASTFDRVREQFF. The CDR3 DNA sequence: TGCGCCAGCACTTTCGACAGGGTACGGGAGCAGTTCTTC.

Points on this clonotype: A junction boundary mismatches the germline segment, possibly from a read error. This chain connects TRBV27 to TRBJ2-6; D remains unclear. The CDR3 length is 13 residues. Germline V gene sequence: CDR1 MNHEY, CDR2 SMNVEV (reference sequence). The CDR3 bases are TGTGCCAGCAGTGGTCCTGGGGTCAACGTCCTGACTTTC. Translation gives CASSGPGVNVLTF.

The rearrangement uses TRBV7-9 and TRBJ1-6; no definite D call. V gave up 1 base and J gave up 13 bases, with 17 bases separating them. Germline V CDR1 and CDR2: SEHNR, FQNEAQ (reference sequence). The CDR3 extends over 15 amino acids. CDR3 region: CASSLGSSYKSPLHF. In nucleotides, the CDR3 is TGTGCCAGCAGCTTAGGGAGCTCCTATAAGTCGCCCCTCCACTTT. The full variable domain, completed using reference TRBV7-9 and TRBJ1-6, is DTGVSQNPRHKITKRGQNVTFRCDPISEHNRLYWYRQTLGQGPEFLTYFQNEAQLEKSRLLSDRFSAERPKGSFSTLEIQRTEQGDSAMYLCASSLGSSYKSPLHFGNGTRLTVT.

The J gene is TRBJ1-2, the V gene TRBV4-1; D not certain. Germline V gives CDR1 MGHRA, CDR2 YSYEKL. This CDR3 contains 14 residues. V was pared by 1 base and J by 4 bases, with 10 bases between. This chain's CDR3 is CASSQVPSSYGYTF. CDR3 DNA sequence: TGCGCCAGCAGCCAAGTACCGTCGTCCTATGGCTACACCTTC.

This clonotype appeared a few times. CDR3 loop: CATSRDLTGELFF. In nucleotides, the CDR3 is TGTGCCACCAGCAGAGATCTGACCGGGGAGCTGTTTTTT. V gene TRBV15 combines with J gene TRBJ2-2, with D hard to call. This CDR3 comprises 13 residues. V lost 0 bases and J 5 bases, leaving 4 bases between the germline ends. Germline lookup yields CDR1 LNHNV and CDR2 YYDKDF (reference sequence).

The chain recombines TRBV2 with TRBJ2-6; D gene uncertain. CDR1 and CDR2 from the germline V gene are SNHLY and FYNNEI. The CDR3 is 11 amino acids. The V end lost 6 bases, the J end lost 14 bases, and 11 bases lay between the germline ends. CDR3 sequence: CASRRSVILTF. CDR3 nucleotide sequence: TGTGCCAGCAGACGCAGTGTGATCCTGACTTTC.

This CDR3 is CASSYLAGGLTGELFF. CDR3 DNA sequence: TGTGCCAGCAGCTACCTAGCGGGAGGGCTCACCGGGGAGCTGTTTTTT. The J gene is TRBJ2-2, the V gene TRBV9; TRBD2 matches at 12 bases. V shed 4 bases, J shed 4 bases, and the junction held 5 bases outside the gene matches. Germline CDR1 and CDR2: SGDLS and YYNGEE. The CDR3 contains 16 residues.

V usage is TRBV10-2 and J usage is TRBJ2-3; a possible D gene is TRBD2 (5 bases). The V gene's germline CDR1 is WSHSY and CDR2 SAAADI. The V gene lost 4 bases and the J gene lost 2 bases, with 16 bases spanning the gap. The CDR3 runs 16 residues. The CDR3 loop is CASSGRANYFTDTQYF. As DNA, the CDR3 is TGCGCCAGCAGTGGGCGGGCAAACTACTTCACAGATACGCAGTATTTT.

Only a few counts were recorded for this clonotype. The V call is TRBV24-1, the J call TRBJ1-1; D not resolved. Trimming left V 7 bases short and J 1 base short, with 12 bases between. Germline-derived CDR1 and CDR2 are KGHDR and SFDVKD. This CDR3 is built from 14 residues. The CDR3, as DNA: TGTGCCACCAGAGGATCGGCAGAGAACACTGAAGCTTTCTTT. Residues: CATRGSAENTEAFF.

This clonotype has a handful of counts. The chain is built from TRBV29-1 and TRBJ2-5; D remains ambiguous. The DNA end lines up better with TRBJ2-7; the J call may be wrong. Germline loops: CDR1 SQVTM, CDR2 ANQGSEA. CDR3 length: 11 amino acids. The CDR3 coding sequence is TGCAGCGTTGAAGATCTCGGCGAGCAGTACTTC. This sequence encodes CSVEDLGEQYF.

This clonotype occurred many times. This chain links TRBV3-1 with TRBJ1-4; weak D call: TRBD1 (5 bases). The CDR3 is 15 residues long. The V and J ends lost 4 bases and 3 bases respectively, with 12 bases between them. Germline lookup yields CDR1 LGHDT and CDR2 YNNKEL (reference sequence). The DNA for the CDR3 is TGTGCCAGCAGCCCCCCGGGGCTGGCTAATGAAAAACTGTTTTTT. Translated: CASSPPGLANEKLFF. The variable domain in full, with the rest retrieved from reference TRBV3-1 and TRBJ1-4, is DTAVSQTPKYLVTQMGNDKSIKCEQNLGHDTMYWYKQDSKKFLKIMFSYNNKELIINETVPNRFSPKSPDKAHLNLHINSLELGDSAVYFCASSPPGLANEKLFFGSGTQLSVL.

The table lists this clonotype with many counts. The gene calls are TRBV7-3 and TRBJ2-7, with a possible D match to TRBD2 (6 bases). CDR1 is SGHTA and CDR2 is FQGTGA in the germline V gene. The CDR3 is 11 amino acids. Here the CDR3 DNA reads TGTATTGCGGGGAGCTCCTACGAGCAGTACTTC. It encodes CIAGSSYEQYF.

A note on this clonotype: A much larger clone is a single base away; this may be a read error. DNA of the CDR3: TGCAGCGTTGGCCGCAGGAACACTGAAGCTTTCTTT. Amino acid sequence: CSVGRRNTEAFF. This chain joins TRBV29-1 and TRBJ1-1; D call uncertain. V was shortened by 4 bases and J by 1 base, with 7 bases between the two germline ends. Germline V gives CDR1 SQVTM, CDR2 ANQGSEA. CDR3 size: 12 residues.

The chain recombines TRBV10-3 with TRBJ1-6; no firm D call. The germline gives CDR1 ENHRY, CDR2 SYGVKD. The CDR3 has 13 residues. The V end was cut by 10 bases, the J end by 9 bases, with 16 bases between. In DNA, the CDR3 is TGTGCCAGTAACTCCCGAGAGGGTTCACCCCTCCACTTT. Translation gives CASNSREGSPLHF.

As concerns this clonotype: A read error may explain this, as a much larger clone is one base away. This chain joins TRBV27 and TRBJ2-1; 9 bases fit TRBD2. Germline CDR1 is MNHEY and CDR2 is SMNVEV (reference sequence). The CDR3 totals 15 residues. The trim removed 5 bases at V and 8 bases at J, leaving 10 bases unmatched. CDR3 sequence: CASSHQLAGPDEQFF. In DNA, the CDR3 is TGTGCCAGCAGTCACCAACTAGCGGGTCCCGATGAGCAGTTCTTC.

This clonotype was counted ten times or more. The chain uses TRBV10-3 and TRBJ2-7, with D possibly matching TRBD2 (6 bases). The CDR3 is made up of 15 amino acids. Germline CDR1 and CDR2: ENHRY and SYGVKD. V lost 4 bases to trimming and J lost 7 bases, with 20 bases between them. CDR3 amino acids: CAISGTGEFLLEQYF. For the CDR3, the DNA is TGTGCCATCAGTGGCACGGGGGAGTTCCTTCTTGAGCAGTACTTC.

Concerning this clonotype itself: A much larger clone differs by one base, so this may be a read error. The chain uses TRBV2 and TRBJ2-1; weak D call: TRBD2 (5 bases). Germline V lookup: CDR1 SNHLY, CDR2 FYNNEI. The length of the CDR3 is 14 residues. V lost 6 bases, J lost 2 bases, and 11 bases lay in between. CDR3 loop: CASRDELAYNEQFF. The DNA of the CDR3 is TGTGCCAGCAGGGACGAACTAGCCTACAATGAGCAGTTCTTC.

This clonotype was seen repeatedly, ten times or more. The J gene is TRBJ2-5, the V gene TRBV20-1; D is perhaps TRBD2 (5 bases). Trimming shortened V by 2 bases and J by 4 bases, and 14 bases separated the two germline ends. The CDR3 consists of 14 residues. Germline V gene data show CDR1 as DFQATT and CDR2 as SNEGSKA (reference sequence). CDR3 nucleotides: TGCAGTGCTAGAATCCCTCGGGCGGGAGAGACCCAGTACTTC. Residues: CSARIPRAGETQYF.

This clonotype was picked up many times. The gene calls are TRBV18 and TRBJ2-1; the match to TRBD2 covers 9 bases. CDR1 and CDR2 (germline): KGHSH, LQKENI. The CDR3 length is 17 residues. Trimming at V came to 2 bases and at J to 5 bases, leaving 10 bases not matched to a gene. The CDR3 region has the DNA TGTGCCAGCTCACCAGGGCGGGAGGGCCCTGTAAACAATGAGCAGTTCTTC. Its protein is CASSPGREGPVNNEQFF.

This clonotype was seen a handful of times. The chain employs TRBV6-6 and TRBJ1-4, with D possibly matching TRBD1 (6 bases). The V gene's germline CDR1 is MNHNY and CDR2 SVGAGI (reference sequence). The CDR3 loop spans 15 amino acids. V was pared by 0 bases and J by 4 bases, with 9 bases between. The CDR3 sequence: CASSYSRTDNEKLFF. CDR3 sequence (DNA): TGTGCCAGCAGTTACTCGAGGACAGATAATGAAAAACTGTTTTTT.

This clonotype has just one count. V is TRBV7-2 and J is TRBJ2-1, with D possibly being TRBD2 (5 bases). V was pared by 5 bases and J by 3 bases, with 11 bases between. CDR3 length: 14 residues. Germline CDR1 and CDR2: SGHTA and FQGNSA. The CDR3 DNA sequence: TGTGCCAGCAGCATTACTAGAGACTACAATGAGCAGTTCTTC. Amino acid sequence: CASSITRDYNEQFF.

This clonotype has more than one count but fewer than ten. The chain joins TRBV28 to TRBJ2-7; 9 nucleotides line up with TRBD2. The end of the DNA fits TRBJ2-5 better, so the J call may be wrong. The CDR3 extends over 16 amino acids. The germline CDR1 and CDR2 sequences are MDHEN and SYDVKM. The CDR3 DNA follows: TGTGCCAGCAGACTCATAGCGGGAGTGTCGGGAGAGACCCAGTACTTC. It codes for CASRLIAGVSGETQYF.

In the case of this clonotype: This sequence may be a read error, since a much larger clone differs from it by one base. The chain has TRBV5-1 and TRBJ2-1; the match to TRBD1 covers 7 bases. This CDR3 region has 17 residues. Germline V gene sequence: CDR1 SGHRS, CDR2 YFSETQ. CDR3 DNA sequence: TGCGTCAGCAGCTTGGGGGCAGGGGGTGGTGATTACAATGAGCAGTTCTTC. Translating gives CVSSLGAGGGDYNEQFF.